The clone carrying this TCR beta chain was observed once. V was cut by 5 bases and J by 9 bases, with 25 bases left in between. In germline, CDR1 is SNHLY, CDR2 FYNNEI. This CDR3 is built from 16 residues. This entry belongs to a study of T cell changes during pregnancy in multiple sclerosis. Clones were read by immunoSEQ multiplex PCR, and TCRdb kept only the in-frame ones, dropping some. This sample yields about 87,000 clones, of which 90% to 95% are seen a single time; 1.3% to 1.5% belongs to the top ten. The clonotype was recovered from a female donor in good health, enrolled as a control in a pregnancy study. The specimen was peripheral blood, collected in the third trimester of pregnancy. The chain combines TRBV2 with TRBJ1-2; maybe TRBD1 (6 bases). The CDR3 DNA follows: TGTGCCAGCAGTATACCAGAGGGGGAAGGGTCTAGGAGCTACACCTTC. Translation: CASSIPEGEGSRSYTF.